The 32 T cell receptor beta chains below were found in one sample sequenced in a study of T cell responses to AZD1222 COVID-19 vaccine. Using immunoSEQ multiplex PCR, the repertoire was profiled, and TCRdb retains in-frame clones only, with some absent. The sample has fewer than 150,000 clones; approximately 86% are singletons. The sequencing used peripheral blood, collected 28 days after the second AZD1222 dose. Receptors were obtained from an adult who received the AZD1222 COVID-19 vaccine.

The chain employs TRBV28 and TRBJ1-3; the D is unclear. From germline, CDR1 is MDHEN and CDR2 SYDVKM. V was clipped by 4 bases and J by 0 bases, with 10 bases between them. The CDR3 is 15 amino acids. Here the CDR3 DNA reads TGTGCCAGCAGTTCCCCCACGGGCTCTGGAAACACCATATATTTT. Encoded protein: CASSSPTGSGNTIYF.

The chain couples TRBV3-1 (or the pseudogene TRBV3-2) to TRBJ1-2, with D maybe TRBD1 (6 bases). CDR1 is LGHDT, CDR2 YNNKEL, per germline (reference sequence). The CDR3 is made up of 15 amino acids. V shed 3 bases and J shed 4 bases, with 15 bases lying between them. CDR3 coding DNA: TGTGCCAGCAGCCACACTACAGGGTTAGGCTATGGCTACACCTTC. Its translation is CASSHTTGLGYGYTF.

V usage is TRBV7-8 and J usage is TRBJ2-7; a possible D gene is TRBD1 (5 bases). The CDR3 spans 13 residues. The germline V and J ends were trimmed by 5 bases and 1 base, with 9 bases remaining between them. The germline CDR1 and CDR2 sequences are SGHVS and FQNEAQ. The CDR3 nucleotides are TGTGCCAGCAGCCTCAGGGTTTCCTACGAGCAGTACTTC. Protein: CASSLRVSYEQYF. Complete variable domain (other parts from reference TRBV7-8 and TRBJ2-7): GAGVSQSPRYKVAKRGQDVALRCDPISGHVSLFWYQQALGQGPEFLTYFQNEAQLDKSGLPSDRFFAERPEGSVSTLKIQRTQQEDSAVYLCASSLRVSYEQYFGPGTRLTVT.

The V and J genes are TRBV7-2 and TRBJ2-7; 11 bases match TRBD1. This CDR3 is 15 amino acids long. Trimming at V came to 5 bases and at J to 2 bases, leaving 5 bases not matched to a gene. The germline CDR1 and CDR2 sequences are SGHTA and FQGNSA. The CDR3 coding sequence is TGTGCCAGCAGCCAGGGGACAGGGGGACCCTACGAGCAGTACTTC. Translation: CASSQGTGGPYEQYF.

V and J are TRBV28 and TRBJ2-7; D call uncertain. Germline V CDR1 and CDR2: MDHEN, SYDVKM. Deletions cut 2 bases from V and 3 bases from J, with 5 bases between. The CDR3 is 12 amino acids. This CDR3 is CASSLPSYEQYF. CDR3 bases: TGTGCCAGCAGTTTACCTAGCTACGAGCAGTACTTC.

The V and J genes are TRBV30 and TRBJ1-2; weak D call: TRBD1 (5 bases). The V and J ends lost 5 bases and 4 bases respectively, with 11 bases between them. Germline lookup yields CDR1 GTSNPN and CDR2 SVGIG (reference sequence). There are 12 residues in the CDR3. The CDR3 DNA sequence: TGTGCCTGGGGTGGGGGTGGCTATGGCTACACCTTC. Protein product: CAWGGGGYGYTF.

The CDR3 here is CSIELGRSYEQYF. The CDR3 coding sequence is TGCAGCATAGAGCTAGGACGCTCCTACGAGCAGTACTTC. The chain combines TRBV29-1 with TRBJ2-7; the D is unclear. Trimming pared 8 bases from V and 0 bases from J, leaving 14 bases between. Germline V gene lookup returns CDR1 SQVTM and CDR2 ANQGSEA. The CDR3 loop spans 13 amino acids.

This clone was observed once. The chain has TRBV5-1 and TRBJ1-5; D is unclear. Trimming took 0 bases from V and 7 from J, leaving 11 bases between them. CDR3 size: 14 residues. Germline V gene lookup returns CDR1 SGHRS and CDR2 YFSETQ. Here the CDR3 DNA reads TGCGCCAGCAGCTTGGGGGAGGTAGGGCAGCCCCAGCATTTT. Encoded protein: CASSLGEVGQPQHF.

The V and J genes are TRBV5-1 and TRBJ2-7, with TRBD2 identical over 11 bases. V was pared by 1 base and J by 4 bases, with 10 bases of the junction left unmatched. The CDR3 has 17 residues. CDR1 is SGHRS and CDR2 is YFSETQ in the germline V gene. The CDR3: CASSLSSGGPQGYEQYF. The CDR3 DNA reads TGCGCCAGCAGCTTGTCTAGCGGGGGGCCCCAGGGATACGAGCAGTACTTC.

The rearrangement joins TRBV7-2 to TRBJ2-5; D unresolved. With 5 bases removed from V and 1 base from J, the gap between germline ends came to 20 bases. In germline, CDR1 is SGHTA, CDR2 FQGNSA. The CDR3 is made up of 17 amino acids. The CDR3 region is CASSPRRTSTPQETQYF. The CDR3 DNA reads as TGTGCCAGCAGCCCCCGACGGACCAGCACCCCCCAAGAGACCCAGTACTTC. Looking up the rest from reference TRBV7-2 and TRBJ2-5 gives the full variable domain: GAGVSQSPSNKVTEKGKDVELRCDPISGHTALYWYRQSLGQGLEFLIYFQGNSAPDKSGLPSDRFSAERTGGSVSTLTIQRTQQEDSAVYLCASSPRRTSTPQETQYFGPGTRLLVL.

The J gene is TRBJ2-5, the V gene TRBV6-1; a weak D match, TRBD1 (6 bases). Trimming stripped 1 base from V and 2 bases from J, with 11 bases between. This CDR3 has 15 residues. Germline lookup yields CDR1 MNHNS and CDR2 SASEGT. CDR3 residues: CASSEEAGAQETQYF. The CDR3 DNA is TGTGCCAGCAGTGAAGAGGCAGGGGCACAAGAGACCCAGTACTTC.

This rearrangement joins TRBV10-2 to TRBJ1-3; D uncertain. This CDR3 spans 14 amino acids. Trimming removed 0 bases from V and 4 bases from J, with 7 bases in between. Germline CDR1 WSHSY, CDR2 SAAADI. The CDR3 region is CASSESGRGNTIYF. The CDR3 region has the DNA TGCGCCAGCAGTGAGTCGGGAAGGGGAAACACCATATATTTT.

The chain combines TRBV2 with TRBJ1-6; D remains ambiguous. CDR1 and CDR2 (germline): SNHLY, FYNNEI. V was clipped by 6 bases and J by 14 bases, with 11 bases between them. The CDR3 has 11 residues. CDR3 DNA: TGTGCCAGCAGGGGGTCCCCGGCCCTCCACTTT. It encodes CASRGSPALHF.

The chain has TRBV5-1 and TRBJ2-5; 9 bases match TRBD1. After removal of 3 bases from V and 5 bases from J, the junction contained 8 bases not matched to a gene. Germline V lookup: CDR1 SGHRS, CDR2 YFSETQ. CDR3 length: 15 residues. The CDR3 spells CASSSGTGIYETQYF. The CDR3 DNA is TGCGCCAGCAGCTCCGGGACAGGGATTTATGAGACCCAGTACTTC.

The chain recombines TRBV5-1 with TRBJ1-4, with D possibly TRBD1 on 6 matching bases. Deletions cut 4 bases from V and 6 bases from J, with 13 bases between. The CDR3 totals 14 residues. Looked up from germline, CDR1 is SGHRS and CDR2 is YFSETQ. The chain's CDR3 is CASSRTGSDEKLFF. CDR3 coding DNA: TGCGCCAGCAGCAGAACAGGGAGCGATGAAAAACTGTTTTTT.

The chain combines TRBV4-1 with TRBJ1-2, with D possibly matching TRBD1 (5 bases). The length of the CDR3 is 15 residues. Trimming removed 4 bases from V and 1 base from J, with 13 bases in between. Germline V gene sequence: CDR1 MGHRA, CDR2 YSYEKL. CDR3 amino acids: CASSRDRDLNYGYTF. The CDR3 DNA reads TGCGCCAGCAGCCGCGACAGAGACCTTAACTATGGCTACACCTTC.

The CDR3 coding sequence is TGTGCCAGTAGTATAGCAGGGCGCGGGGGTGAAGCTTTCTTT. Its protein product is CASSIAGRGGEAFF. The V and J genes are TRBV19 and TRBJ1-1, with D possibly being TRBD1 (5 bases). The V gene lost 1 base and the J gene lost 7 bases, with 13 bases spanning the gap. The CDR3 is made up of 14 amino acids. Germline CDR1 and CDR2: LNHDA and SQIVND (reference sequence).

The rearrangement uses TRBV25-1 and TRBJ1-2, with TRBD1 as a possible D gene (5 bases). CDR3 length: 18 residues. Per germline, CDR1 MGHDK and CDR2 SYGVNS. Trimming cost V 3 bases and J 5 bases, with 25 bases left between them. The CDR3 DNA follows: TGTGCCAGCAGTGATAAGGCCCCCCCCCGGCAGGGACCTTATGGCTACACCTTC. Translation: CASSDKAPPRQGPYGYTF.

The chain links TRBV3-1 (or the pseudogene TRBV3-2) to TRBJ2-1; D ambiguous. Germline V lookup: CDR1 LGHDT, CDR2 YNNKEL (reference sequence). The ends were cut back, 2 bases at V and 9 bases at J, with 17 bases in the middle. This CDR3 contains 15 residues. This CDR3 reads CASSQLTPPLGEQFF. DNA of the CDR3: TGTGCCAGCAGCCAACTTACCCCTCCTTTGGGTGAGCAGTTCTTC.

The genes are TRBV5-5 and TRBJ2-6; 7 nucleotides match TRBD1. This CDR3 has 17 residues. Losses at the gene ends were 2 bases for V and 0 bases for J; bases not matched to a gene: 5. CDR1 SGHKS and CDR2 YYEKEE come from the germline V gene (reference sequence). The DNA of the CDR3 is TGTGCCAGCAGCTTAGGGACAGACTACTCTGGGGCCAACGTCCTGACTTTC. This codes for CASSLGTDYSGANVLTF.

The chain couples TRBV7-9 to TRBJ1-1, with 8 bases matching TRBD1. Germline CDR1 reads SEHNR; CDR2 reads FQNEAQ (reference sequence). Trimming removed 5 bases from V and 10 bases from J; junction bases left unmatched: 6. This CDR3 comprises 12 residues. DNA for the CDR3: TGTGCCAGCAGCGTGGGGGGGACAGGAGCTTTCTTT. Residues: CASSVGGTGAFF.

This clone was seen a single time. The V call is TRBV4-1, the J call TRBJ2-3; a weak D match, TRBD1 (6 bases). Trimming shortened V by 0 bases and J by 5 bases, and 18 bases separated the two germline ends. This CDR3 spans 17 amino acids. Germline loops: CDR1 MGHRA, CDR2 YSYEKL. As DNA, the CDR3 is TGCGCCAGCAGCCAAGATCTTCGCAGGGGTGGTGGAGATACGCAGTATTTT. Its protein is CASSQDLRRGGGDTQYF.

The V and J genes are TRBV28 and TRBJ2-7; possible D gene TRBD2, 7 bases. Between the trimmed V and J ends, which lost 1 base and 4 bases, there was a span of 20 bases. From germline, CDR1 is MDHEN and CDR2 SYDVKM. The CDR3 covers 17 residues. CDR3 residues: CASSLFGGGRTPYEQYF. The DNA of the CDR3 is TGTGCCAGCAGTTTATTTGGGGGGGGCAGGACGCCATACGAGCAGTACTTC.

Here the CDR3 reads CASSSGQPNSPLHF. As DNA, the CDR3 is TGTGCCAGCAGCTCGGGACAGCCCAATTCACCCCTCCACTTT. V and J are TRBV7-3 and TRBJ1-6; the match to TRBD1 covers 7 bases. Trimming cost V 4 bases and J 7 bases; bases outside gene matches: 4. The germline V gene encodes CDR1 SGHTA and CDR2 FQGTGA. The CDR3 is 14 residues long.

The chain combines TRBV29-1 with TRBJ1-2, with 9 bases fitting TRBD1. The germline CDR1 and CDR2 sequences are SQVTM and ANQGSEA. The CDR3 contains 14 residues. V dropped 7 bases and J dropped 7; count of bases not matched to a gene: 13. This chain's CDR3 is CSALLDRGNGGYTF. The CDR3 region has the DNA TGCAGCGCCCTACTCGACAGGGGGAACGGTGGCTACACCTTC.

The gene calls are TRBV27 and TRBJ2-7; tentatively, D is TRBD2 (5 bases). Trimming shortened V by 6 bases and J by 0 bases, and 12 bases separated the two germline ends. CDR3 length equals 14 residues. Germline CDR1 is MNHEY and CDR2 is SMNVEV (reference sequence). The CDR3 DNA follows: TGTGCCAGCAGGATAGCGCCTAGCTCCTACGAGCAGTACTTC. Its protein product is CASRIAPSSYEQYF.

The chain joins TRBV13 to TRBJ2-5; a weak D match, TRBD2 (5 bases). The CDR3 spans 15 residues. V dropped 5 bases and J dropped 3 bases, with 16 bases sitting between them. Per germline, CDR1 PRHDT and CDR2 FYEKMQ (reference sequence). CDR3 amino acids: CASSAIIRGEETQYF. In DNA form, the CDR3 reads TGTGCCAGCAGCGCCATTATACGGGGAGAAGAGACCCAGTACTTC.

The chain links TRBV29-1 to TRBJ2-7; TRBD2 matches 9 bases. Germline lookup yields CDR1 SQVTM and CDR2 ANQGSEA. The V segment lost 0 bases and the J segment 3 bases; nucleotides outside the gene matches: 9. The CDR3 runs 16 residues. In DNA, the CDR3 is TGCAGCGTTGAAGAACCCCTAGCGGGACAAAGCTACGAGCAGTACTTC. This gives the protein CSVEEPLAGQSYEQYF.

V is TRBV7-9 and J is TRBJ2-3; D is possibly TRBD1 or TRBD2 (7 bases each). Trimming shortened V by 5 bases and J by 0 bases, and 18 bases separated the two germline ends. Germline V gene lookup returns CDR1 SEHNR and CDR2 FQNEAQ (reference sequence). The CDR3 contains 17 residues. In nucleotides, the CDR3 is TGTGCCAGCAGCCCCGCTGGGAGGGGGCGGAGCACAGATACGCAGTATTTT. Its protein is CASSPAGRGRSTDTQYF.

The chain has TRBV9 and TRBJ1-2; TRBD1 aligns across 10 bases. With V trimmed by 3 bases and J by 3 bases, 2 bases remained unmatched. The CDR3 spans 14 residues. Germline lookup yields CDR1 SGDLS and CDR2 YYNGEE. Here the CDR3 DNA reads TGTGCCAGCAGCGCCGGACAGGGGGACTATGGCTACACCTTC. Protein: CASSAGQGDYGYTF.

This clone has only a few counts. This rearrangement joins TRBV6-1 to TRBJ2-7; weak D call: TRBD2 (6 bases). V was clipped by 2 bases and J by 4 bases, with 27 bases between them. CDR3 length: 19 amino acids. Germline V gene sequence: CDR1 MNHNS, CDR2 SASEGT. In DNA form, the CDR3 reads TGTGCCAGCAGTGAAATTGGTCGAGCGTTAGGACTACCTCGTTACGAGCAGTACTTC. Its translation is CASSEIGRALGLPRYEQYF.

The V call is TRBV4-2, the J call TRBJ1-4; D not resolved. V dropped 0 bases and J dropped 5 bases, with 10 bases sitting between them. Germline lookup yields CDR1 LGHNA and CDR2 YNFKEQ. The CDR3 has 15 amino acids. The chain's CDR3 is CASSQDARTNEKLFF. CDR3 DNA: TGTGCCAGCAGCCAAGATGCCAGGACGAATGAAAAACTGTTTTTT.